This is a list of T cell receptor beta chains from one sample in a study of blood T cell repertoires in COVID-19. Assay: immunoSEQ multiplex PCR; the TCRdb copy retains only in-frame clones and omits some. The table has almost 300,000 clones, roughly 90% seen once; the top ten hold around 10%. Sequencing input: peripheral blood. These receptors all stem from a woman in her 30s with COVID-19, enrolled during active disease. The CDR3 runs from the conserved cysteine through the conserved F or W. A D gene is named only where the DNA matches it firmly. A clone size is listed for some rows: how often the clone was seen (once, few, many), or a class if it is expanded.

.	TRBV28	TRBJ2-7	.	CASSFGAGEGYEQYF	TGTGCCAGCAGTTTTGGGGCAGGGGAGGGCTACGAGCAGTACTTC
.	TRBV27	TRBJ1-6	.	CASSLQGSSYNSPLHF	TGTGCCAGCAGCCTACAGGGATCCTCCTATAATTCACCCCTCCACTTT
.	TRBV2	TRBJ2-5	TRBD2	CASREGLAGGETQYF	TGTGCCAGCAGAGAGGGACTAGCGGGGGGAGAGACCCAGTACTTC
.	TRBV6-5	TRBJ2-6	.	CASSTRSGANVLTF	TGTGCCAGCAGTACGAGGTCTGGGGCCAACGTCCTGACTTTC
.	TRBV7-9	TRBJ1-6	.	CASSSAVTPSPSYNSPLHF	TGTGCCAGCAGCTCCGCGGTCACCCCAAGCCCCTCCTATAATTCACCCCTCCACTTT
few	TRBV19	TRBJ1-1	.	CASRYFGGTEAFF	TGTGCCAGTCGCTACTTCGGGGGAACTGAAGCTTTCTTT
.	TRBV11-2	TRBJ1-4	.	CASSPDDRRDPKLFF	TGTGCCAGCAGCCCAGACGACAGGCGAGACCCAAAACTGTTTTTT
.	TRBV10-1	TRBJ2-3	.	CASSESAGTFTDTQYF	TGCGCCAGCAGTGAGTCGGCAGGGACATTCACAGATACGCAGTATTTT
.	TRBV5-1	TRBJ2-1	TRBD2	CASSLPSGGYNEQFF	TGCGCCAGCAGCTTGCCCAGCGGGGGTTACAATGAGCAGTTCTTC
.	TRBV2	TRBJ1-1	TRBD1	CASSRDREYTEAFF	TGTGCCAGCAGCCGGGACAGGGAGTACACTGAAGCTTTCTTT
.	TRBV7-9	TRBJ1-6	TRBD1	CASSLGRTGGNSPLHF	TGTGCCAGCAGCTTAGGTCGGACAGGGGGAAATTCACCCCTCCACTTT
few	TRBV11-3	TRBJ1-5	.	CASSVGTGDSGNQPQHF	TGTGCCAGCAGCGTAGGGACTGGGGATTCGGGCAATCAGCCCCAGCATTTT
.	TRBV27	TRBJ1-6	TRBD1	CASRQGAKNSPLHF	TGTGCCAGCAGACAGGGGGCAAAAAATTCACCCCTCCACTTT
.	TRBV13	TRBJ2-6	.	CASSLDLHSGANVLTF	TGTGCCAGCAGCTTAGACTTGCACTCTGGGGCCAACGTCCTGACTTTC
.	TRBV12-3/TRBV12-4	TRBJ1-2	.	CASSLWSGEGYTF	TGTGCCAGCAGTTTATGGTCAGGGGAAGGCTACACCTTC
.	TRBV29-1	TRBJ2-1	TRBD2	CSARTGGGGREQFF	TGCAGCGCCCGAACTGGCGGGGGGGGCAGGGAGCAGTTCTTC
.	TRBV6-5	TRBJ1-2	TRBD1	CASSYSTGNYGYTF	TGTGCCAGCAGTTACTCGACAGGGAACTATGGCTACACCTTC
.	TRBV6-8	TRBJ1-4	TRBD1	CASRYTADRGKLFF	TGTGCCAGCAGATACACGGCGGACAGGGGAAAACTGTTTTTT
.	TRBV11-3	TRBJ2-5	.	CASSLDRAQETQYF	TGTGCCAGCAGCTTAGACAGGGCTCAAGAGACCCAGTACTTC
.	TRBV28	TRBJ2-5	TRBD1	CASSPGTGVQETQYF	TGTGCCAGCAGTCCAGGGACAGGGGTACAGGAGACCCAGTACTTC